The sequence of this T cell receptor (beta chain) was determined in a study of blood T cell repertoires in COVID-19. Participants' own reports of clinical history determined their cohort assignment. In Cohort 3, a recovered donor had either two negative PCRs, clearance, or symptom resolution. The germline V gene encodes CDR1 SEHNR and CDR2 FQNEAQ (reference sequence). Trimming removed 5 bases from V and 5 bases from J, with 13 bases in between. The CDR3 extends over 14 amino acids. The authors' processing: For nucleated cells, counts were estimated from reference gene primer amplification. Sequencing used immunoSEQ multiplex PCR; TCRdb keeps in-frame clones, though not all of them. V, J and clone size are taken as reported in that table, and D and trimming were inferred from the DNA itself. The table lists 300,000 to 450,000 clones, roughly nine tenths of them singletons.

This chain links TRBV7-9 with TRBJ2-1, with TRBD1 as a possible D gene (6 bases). The sequenced sample was PBMCs or T cells enriched from blood (not recorded which). The clonotype comes from a man between 18 and 29 years old who had recovered from COVID-19. The CDR3, as DNA: TGTGCCAGCAGCCAACAGGGACACCACAATGAGCAGTTCTTC. It codes for CASSQQGHHNEQFF.